Listed here are 16 T cell receptor beta chains from one sample, sequenced in a study of T cell repertoires in cytomegalovirus infection. What these receptors recognize is not known. TCRdb re-analysed the reads in MiXCR, keeping a single row per CDR3 protein. The sample yields approximately 100,000 distinct CDR3 sequences, around 40% seen once. Here the sequenced sample was CD8+ T cells from cultured PBMCs, taken from culture after CMV antigen stimulation. The receptors come from a human donor in good health (CMV status not recorded). Some clones in this sample may be carry-over from other donors' samples.

J is TRBJ2-7 and V is TRBV2, with D perhaps matching TRBD1 (5 bases). CDR1 is SNHLY and CDR2 is FYNNEI in the germline V gene. V was cut by 10 bases and J by 0 bases, with 13 bases left in between. The CDR3 loop spans 13 amino acids. The CDR3 loop is CANEQDFSYEQYF. Here the CDR3 DNA reads TGTGCCAACGAACAGGATTTCTCCTACGAGCAGTACTTC. The variable domain in full, completed from reference TRBV2 and TRBJ2-7, reads EPEVTQTPSHQVTQMGQEVILRCVPISNHLYFYWYRQILGQKVEFLVSFYNNEISEKSEIFDDQFSVERPDGSNFTLKIRSTKLEDSAMYFCANEQDFSYEQYFGPGTRLTVT.

The gene calls are TRBV27 and TRBJ1-4; the D is unclear. Trimming left V 2 bases short and J 1 base short, with 11 bases between. This CDR3 has 16 residues. Germline values: CDR1 MNHEY, CDR2 SMNVEV (reference sequence). CDR3 sequence: CASSLNSPQTNEKLFF. The CDR3 DNA sequence: TGTGCCAGCAGTTTAAACAGTCCACAAACTAATGAAAAACTGTTTTTT.

V and J are TRBV27 and TRBJ1-4, with D maybe TRBD1 (6 bases). V lost 6 bases, J lost 3 bases, and 14 bases lay in between. The CDR3 has 15 residues. CDR1 is MNHEY and CDR2 is SMNVEV in the germline V gene (reference sequence). CDR3 nucleotide sequence: TGTGCCAGCAGGCCCCTACAGGGCTCTAATGAAAAACTGTTTTTT. Translating it yields CASRPLQGSNEKLFF.

CDR3 residues: CASRLGSGGVDTQYF. The CDR3 region has the DNA TGTGCCAGCAGATTGGGTAGCGGGGGGGTCGATACGCAGTATTTT. J is TRBJ2-3 and V is TRBV12-3 or TRBV12-4, with TRBD2 identical over 11 bases. The CDR3 length is 15 residues. The ends lost 6 bases at V and 6 bases at J; junction bases unmatched: 8.

This chain joins TRBV12-3 or TRBV12-4 and TRBJ1-3; unclear D gene. The V end lost 5 bases, the J end lost 7 bases, and 21 bases lay between the germline ends. This CDR3 is built from 16 residues. CDR3 sequence: CASSRLGISRMNTIYF. DNA for the CDR3: TGTGCCAGCAGTCGCTTAGGGATTTCAAGAATGAACACCATATATTTT.

This clonotype was seen a few times. The chain is built from TRBV10-3 and TRBJ1-1; a weak D match, TRBD1 (6 bases). Germline CDR1 and CDR2: ENHRY and SYGVKD. The CDR3 sequence is 14 residues long. V was pared by 3 bases and J by 0 bases, with 8 bases between. CDR3 bases: TGTGCCATCAGTGAAGGGGGTATGAACACTGAAGCTTTCTTT. Protein product: CAISEGGMNTEAFF.

This clonotype appeared many times. V and J are TRBV28 and TRBJ1-4; D is unresolved. Germline V CDR1 and CDR2: MDHEN, SYDVKM. The ends were cut back, 4 bases at V and 5 bases at J, with 8 bases in the middle. This CDR3 spans 13 amino acids. Here the CDR3 reads CASSWAGNEKLFF. The DNA for the CDR3 is TGTGCCAGCAGTTGGGCGGGGAATGAAAAACTGTTTTTT.

The genes are TRBV7-6 and TRBJ2-1, with 10 positions matching TRBD2. V was clipped by 3 bases and J by 6 bases; unmatched bases: 5. The CDR3 covers 15 residues. Germline V gene data show CDR1 as SGHVS and CDR2 as FNYEAQ. CDR3 residues: CASSFGIAGGNEQFF. CDR3 DNA: TGTGCCAGCAGCTTTGGGATAGCGGGGGGCAATGAGCAGTTCTTC.

The rearrangement uses TRBV19 and TRBJ2-5; D might be TRBD2 (5 bases). The ends were cut back, 1 base at V and 2 bases at J, with 11 bases in the middle. The CDR3 totals 15 residues. The germline CDR1 and CDR2 sequences are LNHDA and SQIVND (reference sequence). For the CDR3, the DNA is TGTGCCAGTAGTATAGTCCGGGGTGGGCAAGAGACCCAGTACTTC. Translation: CASSIVRGGQETQYF.

This clonotype was found a few times. The V gene is TRBV14, the J gene TRBJ1-2; D is unclear. There are 14 residues in the CDR3. V was pared by 1 base and J by 6 bases, with 12 bases between. From germline, CDR1 is SGHDN and CDR2 FVKESK. The CDR3 reads CASSQVQGINGYTF. CDR3 DNA: TGTGCCAGCAGCCAAGTACAAGGGATTAATGGCTACACCTTC. The whole variable domain, filled in from reference TRBV14 and TRBJ1-2, reads EAGVTQFPSHSVIEKGQTVTLRCDPISGHDNLYWYRRVMGKEIKFLLHFVKESKQDESGMPNNRFLAERTGGTYSTLKVQPAELEDSGVYFCASSQVQGINGYTFGSGTRLTVV.

This chain joins TRBV20-1 and TRBJ1-3; 7 bases are shared with TRBD1. This CDR3 spans 15 amino acids. Germline values: CDR1 DFQATT, CDR2 SNEGSKA (reference sequence). The CDR3 sequence is CSRTGGKSSGNTIYF. The CDR3 DNA reads TGCAGCCGGACAGGCGGGAAGAGCTCTGGAAACACCATATATTTT.

The J gene is TRBJ1-2, the V gene TRBV4-1, with TRBD1 as a possible D gene (6 bases). V dropped 3 bases and J dropped 4 bases, with 15 bases sitting between them. Germline V gives CDR1 MGHRA, CDR2 YSYEKL. The CDR3 is made up of 15 amino acids. DNA of the CDR3: TGCGCCAGCAGCCAGACAGGCCAAGCCTTCTATGGCTACACCTTC. This translates into CASSQTGQAFYGYTF.

This clonotype occurred many times. The chain couples TRBV12-3 or TRBV12-4 to TRBJ1-1; possibly TRBD1 for D (5 bases). The CDR3 sequence is 11 residues long. V was shortened by 8 bases and J by 7 bases, with 11 bases between the two germline ends. As DNA, the CDR3 is TGTGCCAGCCTACGGGGGGTTGAAGCTTTCTTT. Encoded protein: CASLRGVEAFF.

This clonotype occurred a few times. This sequence joins TRBV4-1 and TRBJ2-5; 8 nucleotides align to TRBD2. The CDR3 length is 14 residues. The germline V gene encodes CDR1 MGHRA and CDR2 YSYEKL. Trimming cost V 3 bases and J 1 base; bases outside gene matches: 1. CDR3 in amino acids: CASSHSGSQETQYF. CDR3 DNA: TGCGCCAGCAGCCACAGCGGGAGCCAAGAGACCCAGTACTTC.

The chain has TRBV5-1 and TRBJ2-3; TRBD1 might be the D (6 bases). With 4 bases removed from V and 3 bases from J, the gap between germline ends came to 12 bases. The CDR3 consists of 14 residues. CDR1 SGHRS and CDR2 YFSETQ come from the germline V gene. CDR3 nucleotides: TGCGCCAGCAGCACCGGACAGAGGACAGATACGCAGTATTTT. It specifies CASSTGQRTDTQYF.

This clonotype came up a few times. The chain has TRBV20-1 and TRBJ2-5; 10 bases match TRBD1. The germline V gene has CDR1 DFQATT and CDR2 SNEGSKA (reference sequence). The V gene end was trimmed by 5 bases and the J gene end by 0 bases; junction bases not matched to a gene: 6. The CDR3 extends over 15 amino acids. This CDR3 reads CSASEGQGYQETQYF. The CDR3 DNA sequence: TGCAGTGCTTCAGAGGGACAGGGGTACCAAGAGACCCAGTACTTC.